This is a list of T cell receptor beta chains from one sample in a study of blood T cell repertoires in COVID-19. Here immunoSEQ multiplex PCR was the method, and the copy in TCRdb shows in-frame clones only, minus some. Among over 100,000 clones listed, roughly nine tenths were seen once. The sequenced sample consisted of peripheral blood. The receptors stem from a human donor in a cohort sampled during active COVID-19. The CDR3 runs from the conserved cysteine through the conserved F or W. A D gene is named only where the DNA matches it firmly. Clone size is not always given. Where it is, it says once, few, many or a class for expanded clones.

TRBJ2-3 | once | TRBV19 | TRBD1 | CASRDRDRTDTQYF | TGTGCCAGTAGAGACAGGGATCGGACAGATACGCAGTATTTT
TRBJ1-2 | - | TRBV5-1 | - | CASRNLGGRGTNYGYTF | TGCGCCAGCCGGAACTTGGGCGGTAGGGGTACTAACTATGGCTACACCTTC
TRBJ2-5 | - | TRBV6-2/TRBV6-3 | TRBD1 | CASSPSGTGFLETQYF | TGTGCCAGCAGCCCGAGCGGGACAGGGTTCTTGGAGACCCAGTACTTC
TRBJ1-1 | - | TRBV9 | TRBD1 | CASSVTGVTEAFF | TGTGCCAGCAGCGTGACAGGGGTCACTGAAGCTTTCTTT
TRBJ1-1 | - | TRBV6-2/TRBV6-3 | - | CASSRLGGLNTEAFF | TGTGCCAGCAGTCGCTTGGGGGGGTTGAACACTGAAGCTTTCTTT
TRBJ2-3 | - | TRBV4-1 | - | CASSPPRRGTSTDTQYF | TGCGCCAGCAGCCCCCCCAGGCGGGGGACAAGTACAGATACGCAGTATTTT
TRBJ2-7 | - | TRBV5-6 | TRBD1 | CASIGTGGSETDSYEQYF | TGTGCCAGCATTGGGACAGGCGGATCCGAGACCGACTCCTACGAGCAGTACTTC
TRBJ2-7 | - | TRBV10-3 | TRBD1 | CAISPTGDEQYF | TGTGCCATCAGCCCGACAGGGGACGAGCAGTACTTC
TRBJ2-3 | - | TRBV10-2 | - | CASSEWAYTDTQYF | TGCGCCAGCAGTGAGTGGGCCTACACAGATACGCAGTATTTT
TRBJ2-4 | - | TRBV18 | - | CASSPPVGREHIQYF | TGTGCCAGCTCACCACCCGTCGGCCGGGAACACATTCAGTACTTC
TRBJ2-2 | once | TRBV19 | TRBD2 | CASTSGRAGMVTGELFF | TGTGCCAGTACTAGCGGGAGGGCAGGCATGGTCACCGGGGAGCTGTTTTTT
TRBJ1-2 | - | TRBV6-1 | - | CASSELGGGDGYTF | TGTGCCAGCAGTGAACTAGGAGGGGGGGACGGCTACACCTTC
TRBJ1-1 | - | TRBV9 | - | CASSASRLRNTEAFF | TGTGCCAGCAGCGCATCACGACTGAGGAACACTGAAGCTTTCTTT
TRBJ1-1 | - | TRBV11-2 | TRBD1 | CASSLFGTGYTEAFF | TGTGCCAGCAGCTTATTCGGGACAGGGTACACTGAAGCTTTCTTT
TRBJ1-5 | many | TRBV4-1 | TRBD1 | CASSQGKQGMGQPQHF | TGCGCCAGCAGCCAAGGAAAACAGGGGATGGGGCAGCCCCAGCATTTT
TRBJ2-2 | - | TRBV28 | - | CASSRAGLWAGELFF | TGTGCCAGCAGCCGCGCGGGGCTTTGGGCGGGGGAGCTGTTTTTT
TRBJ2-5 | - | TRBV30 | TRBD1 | CAWSRGRVETQYF | TGTGCCTGGAGCAGGGGGCGCGTAGAGACCCAGTACTTC
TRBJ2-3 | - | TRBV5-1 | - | CASSLSLAEDTQYF | TGCGCCAGCAGCTTGAGTCTGGCGGAGGATACGCAGTATTTT
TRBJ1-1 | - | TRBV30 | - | CAWSVGSAEAFF | TGTGCCTGGAGTGTAGGGAGCGCTGAAGCTTTCTTT
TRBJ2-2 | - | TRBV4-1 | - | CASSQAQNTGELFF | TGCGCCAGCAGCCAAGCACAGAACACCGGGGAGCTGTTTTTT
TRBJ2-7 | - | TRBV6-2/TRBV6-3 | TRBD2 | CASSLSGKLEQYF | TGTGCCAGCAGTCTTAGCGGGAAGCTCGAGCAGTACTTC
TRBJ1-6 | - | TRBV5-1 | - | CASSFEGYNSPLHF | TGCGCCAGCAGCTTCGAGGGTTATAATTCACCCCTCCACTTT
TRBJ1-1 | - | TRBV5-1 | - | CASSSGVSSSTEAFF | TGCGCCAGCAGCTCCGGAGTGAGTAGTTCCACTGAAGCTTTCTTT
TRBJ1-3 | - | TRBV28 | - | CASSLLQVSGNTIYF | TGTGCCAGCAGTTTGTTACAGGTCTCTGGAAACACCATATATTTT
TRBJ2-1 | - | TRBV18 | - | CASSPDLGSEQFF | TGTGCCAGCTCGCCCGACCTAGGTAGTGAGCAGTTCTTC
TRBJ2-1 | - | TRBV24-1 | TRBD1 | CATSDLTGEGYNEQFF | TGTGCCACCAGTGACCTGACAGGGGAAGGGTACAATGAGCAGTTCTTC
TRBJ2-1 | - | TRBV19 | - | CASSMRQDNYNEQFF | TGTGCCAGTAGTATGCGTCAGGATAACTACAATGAGCAGTTCTTC
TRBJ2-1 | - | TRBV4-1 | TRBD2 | CASSQRRVAGDSNEQFF | TGCGCCAGCAGCCAAAGGCGGGTAGCGGGGGATAGCAATGAGCAGTTCTTC
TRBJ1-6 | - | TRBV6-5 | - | CASRQGYNSPLHF | TGTGCCAGCAGACAGGGCTATAATTCACCCCTCCACTTT
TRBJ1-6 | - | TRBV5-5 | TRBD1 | CASSPTGASYNSPLHF | TGTGCCAGCAGCCCGACAGGGGCTAGCTATAATTCACCCCTCCACTTT
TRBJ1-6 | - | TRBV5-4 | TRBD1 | CASSEVGTGNSPLHF | TGTGCCAGCAGCGAAGTAGGGACAGGAAATTCACCCCTCCACTTT
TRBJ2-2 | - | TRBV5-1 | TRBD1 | CASSPRDRSTGELFF | TGCGCCAGCAGCCCCCGGGACAGGTCCACCGGGGAGCTGTTTTTT
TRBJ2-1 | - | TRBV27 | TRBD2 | CASSLWGLASYNEQFF | TGTGCCAGCAGTTTATGGGGACTAGCATCTTACAATGAGCAGTTCTTC
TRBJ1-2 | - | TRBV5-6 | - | CATRFTGRAYYGYTF | TGTGCCACCAGATTCACGGGCAGGGCCTACTATGGCTACACCTTC
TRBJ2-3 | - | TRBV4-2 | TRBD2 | CASRPGGGDTDTQYF | TGTGCCAGCAGGCCAGGCGGGGGGGACACAGATACGCAGTATTTT
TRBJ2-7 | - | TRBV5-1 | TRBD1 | CASSSRGTGLSYEQYF | TGCGCCAGCAGCTCCCGGGGGACAGGGCTCTCCTACGAGCAGTACTTC
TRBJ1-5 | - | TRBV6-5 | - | CASSPGWLSNQPQHF | TGTGCCAGCAGCCCGGGGTGGCTTAGCAATCAGCCCCAGCATTTT
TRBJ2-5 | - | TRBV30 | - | CAWSGAPLETQYF | TGTGCCTGGAGTGGGGCTCCTCTCGAGACCCAGTACTTC
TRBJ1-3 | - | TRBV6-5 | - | CAAWSGNTIYF | TGTGCCGCGTGGTCTGGAAACACCATATATTTT
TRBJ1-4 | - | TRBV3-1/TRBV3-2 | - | CASSQETTGATNEKLFF | TGTGCCAGCAGCCAAGAAACAACGGGGGCAACTAATGAAAAACTGTTTTTT
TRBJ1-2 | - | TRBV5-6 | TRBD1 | CASSSPLDRGRGYGYTF | TGTGCCAGCAGCTCGCCCCTGGACAGGGGGCGCGGGTATGGCTACACCTTC
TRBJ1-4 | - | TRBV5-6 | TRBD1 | CASSLGTDEKLFF | TGTGCCAGCAGCCTTGGGACAGATGAAAAACTGTTTTTT
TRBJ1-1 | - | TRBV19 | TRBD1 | CASSSWEPRGHGEAFF | TGTGCCAGTAGTTCGTGGGAACCCAGGGGGCACGGTGAAGCTTTCTTT
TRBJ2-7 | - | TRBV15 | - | CATSSGKTLGEQYF | TGTGCCACCAGTTCAGGGAAGACCCTGGGCGAGCAGTACTTC
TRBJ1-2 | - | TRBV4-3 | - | CASSLKIEANYGYTF | TGCGCCAGCAGCCTCAAAATTGAGGCTAACTATGGCTACACCTTC
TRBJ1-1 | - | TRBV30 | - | CASTGRTTEAFF | TGTGCGTCAACAGGAAGGACCACTGAAGCTTTCTTT
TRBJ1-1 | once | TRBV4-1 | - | CASSQDPRNTEAFF | TGCGCCAGCAGCCAAGATCCGCGGAACACTGAAGCTTTCTTT
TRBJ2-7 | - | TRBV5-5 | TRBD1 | CASSLAQGLTYEQYF | TGTGCCAGCAGCTTGGCACAGGGGCTTACCTACGAGCAGTACTTC
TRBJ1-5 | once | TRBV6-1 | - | CASSESSRTFSVWPQHF | TGTGCCAGCAGTGAATCCTCGAGGACATTTAGTGTGTGGCCCCAGCATTTT
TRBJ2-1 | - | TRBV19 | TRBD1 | CASSIPGQGYNEQFF | TGTGCCAGTAGTATCCCTGGACAGGGGTACAATGAGCAGTTCTTC
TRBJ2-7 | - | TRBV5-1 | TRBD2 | CASSFRVLALSSYEQYF | TGCGCCAGCAGCTTTAGGGTACTAGCGTTGAGCTCCTACGAGCAGTACTTC
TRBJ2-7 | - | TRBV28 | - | CASSPQLAGAYEQYF | TGTGCCAGCAGTCCCCAACTAGCTGGGGCCTACGAGCAGTACTTC
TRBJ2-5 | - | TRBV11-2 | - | CASSLVRGTTLVGTQYF | TGTGCCAGCAGCTTAGTAAGGGGGACTACCCTTGTTGGGACCCAGTACTTC
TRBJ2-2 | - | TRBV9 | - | CASSVVMYTGELFF | TGTGCCAGCAGCGTAGTTATGTACACCGGGGAGCTGTTTTTT
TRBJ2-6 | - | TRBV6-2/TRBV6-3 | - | CASSLDRASGANVLTF | TGTGCCAGCAGCCTGGACAGAGCCTCTGGGGCCAACGTCCTGACTTTC
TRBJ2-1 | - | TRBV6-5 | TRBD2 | CASRAGDEQFF | TGTGCCAGCAGGGCGGGAGATGAGCAGTTCTTC
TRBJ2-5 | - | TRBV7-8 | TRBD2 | CASSLVVGIAGGKTQYF | TGTGCCAGCAGCTTAGTAGTGGGAATAGCGGGGGGGAAGACCCAGTACTTC
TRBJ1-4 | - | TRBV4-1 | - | CASSQDGQGDEKLFF | TGCGCCAGCAGCCAAGATGGGCAGGGTGATGAAAAACTGTTTTTT
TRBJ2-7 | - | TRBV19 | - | CASSLGGTSYEQYF | TGTGCCAGTAGCCTCGGAGGGACCTCCTACGAGCAGTACTTC
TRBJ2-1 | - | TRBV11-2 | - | CASSLMASSYNEQFF | TGTGCCAGCAGCTTAATGGCTAGCTCCTACAATGAGCAGTTCTTC